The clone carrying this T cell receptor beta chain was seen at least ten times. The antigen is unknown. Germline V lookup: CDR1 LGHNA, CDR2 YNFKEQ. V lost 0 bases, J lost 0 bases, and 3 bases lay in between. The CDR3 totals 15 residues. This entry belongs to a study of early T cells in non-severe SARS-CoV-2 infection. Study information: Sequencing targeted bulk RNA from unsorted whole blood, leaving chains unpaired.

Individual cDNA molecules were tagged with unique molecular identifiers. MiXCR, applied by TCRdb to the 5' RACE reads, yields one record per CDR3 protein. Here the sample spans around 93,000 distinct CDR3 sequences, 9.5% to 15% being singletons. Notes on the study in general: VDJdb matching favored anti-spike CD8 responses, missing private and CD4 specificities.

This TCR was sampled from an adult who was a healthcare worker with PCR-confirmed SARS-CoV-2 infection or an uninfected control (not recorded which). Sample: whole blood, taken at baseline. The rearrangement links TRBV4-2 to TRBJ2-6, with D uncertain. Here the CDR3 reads CASSQDSSGANVLTF. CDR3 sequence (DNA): TGTGCCAGCAGCCAAGATTCCTCTGGGGCCAACGTCCTGACTTTC.